This T cell receptor beta chain was sequenced for a study of shared T cell receptors in the human thymus. This clone was counted a single time. Using immunoSEQ multiplex PCR, the repertoire was profiled, and TCRdb retains in-frame clones only, with some absent. The sample includes 700,000 to 750,000 clones, approximately 83% of them seen just once. The germline gives CDR1 LGHNA, CDR2 YNFKEQ. J was trimmed by 0 bases and V by 4 bases; bases with no gene match: 22. CDR3 size: 22 residues. This sample was also put to use in a study of human thymus T cells. That paper notes: Donors consisted of healthy Finnish infants (having corrective surgery for congenital heart defects). Thymic tissue was derived from resections collected during corrective heart surgery. Usage of V and J genes appeared biased in thymic and blood repertoires. Highly overlapping thymic repertoires in unrelated individuals were reported by related research.

The sample consisted of thymocytes. The V gene is TRBV4-2, the J gene TRBJ1-3; TRBD1 matches at 9 bases. The TCR sequence derives from a girl younger than two with a congenital heart defect. CDR3 loop: CASSRTQSRDREIPSSGNTIYF. CDR3 bases: TGTGCCAGCAGCCGTACCCAGTCCCGGGACAGGGAAATTCCCTCCTCTGGAAACACCATATATTTT.